The 8 T cell receptor beta chains below come from one sample, sequenced in a study of beta chain features in type 1 diabetes (dated by TCRdb to 2016 to 2019). Library prep was done by the immunoSEQ multiplex PCR assay. The High Capacity cDNA Reverse Transcription Kit was used to reverse transcribe all of the isolated RNA, meaning that expressed TCRB transcripts were what got sequenced. Imported from immuneACCESS, the table was reduced by TCRdb to in-frame sequences with V and J called. These copies leave out some clones; in studies compared against another copy, an unresolved V gene accounts for under half, and the cause of the remainder is not known. Counted in this sample were about 230,000 clones; over 7.5% of them appeared once. About 0.037% of the sample belongs to the ten largest clones. Sequencing was done on a sample of naive CD4+ T cells from blood. The sample's cell subset or site label, in plain terms: true naive CD4+ T cells. These receptors came from a woman between 18 and 30 years old in good health.

J is TRBJ2-3 and V is TRBV19; D is possibly TRBD2 (5 bases). The V gene's germline CDR1 is LNHDA and CDR2 SQIVND (reference sequence). The CDR3 runs 14 residues. The V end lost 4 bases, the J end lost 12 bases, and 20 bases lay between the germline ends. The CDR3 DNA sequence: TGTGCCAGTAGTAGAGGAGGCTCAGAGAGCGTACAGTATTTT. This gives the protein CASSRGGSESVQYF. Full variable domain (rest looked up from reference TRBV19 and TRBJ2-3): DGGITQSPKYLFRKEGQNVTLSCEQNLNHDAMYWYRQDPGQGLRLIYYSQIVNDFQKGDIAEGYSVSREKKESFPLTVTSAQKNPTAFYLCASSRGGSESVQYFGPGTRLTVL.

This clone was counted a few times. The rearrangement links TRBV28 to TRBJ2-1; 9 bases are shared with TRBD2. Trimming took 6 bases from V and 2 from J; bases not matched to a gene: 11. The germline CDR1 and CDR2 sequences are MDHEN and SYDVKM. CDR3 size: 17 residues. DNA of the CDR3: TGTGCCAGCAGCCCACCCCTGGCGGGAGGGACCTACAATGAGCAGTTCTTC. Amino acids: CASSPPLAGGTYNEQFF.

Only a few counts were recorded for this clone. A read error may account for a junction end that differs from germline. The chain has TRBV7-2 and TRBJ2-6; TRBD2 agrees at 9 bases. The CDR3 is 15 amino acids. Germline lookup yields CDR1 SGHTA and CDR2 FQGNSA. This chain's CDR3 is CGAGGGLIGANVLTF. For the CDR3, the DNA is TGCGGCGCGGGGGGGGGCCTCATTGGGGCCAACGTCCTGACTTTC.

The chain is built from TRBV7-9 and TRBJ1-5, with a weak D call TRBD1 (5 bases). Germline values: CDR1 SEHNR, CDR2 FQNEAQ (reference sequence). Deletions cut 0 bases from V and 2 bases from J, with 11 bases between. The CDR3 has 16 amino acids. Here the CDR3 DNA reads TGTGCCAGCAGCTTAGCGCCGGCAGGGCGCAATCAGCCCCAGCATTTT. Residues: CASSLAPAGRNQPQHF. The full variable domain, rest sourced from reference TRBV7-9 and TRBJ1-5, is DTGVSQNPRHKITKRGQNVTFRCDPISEHNRLYWYRQTLGQGPEFLTYFQNEAQLEKSRLLSDRFSAERPKGSFSTLEIQRTEQGDSAMYLCASSLAPAGRNQPQHFGDGTRLSIL.

The chain links TRBV4-1 to TRBJ1-2; 8 bases are a match to TRBD1. In germline, CDR1 is MGHRA, CDR2 YSYEKL. There are 13 residues in the CDR3. The J segment lost 7 bases and the V segment lost 2 bases, leaving 3 bases of the junction unmatched. The CDR3, as DNA: TGCGCCAGCAGCCAAACAGGGGGATTTGGCTACACCTTC. Residues: CASSQTGGFGYTF.

The rearrangement links TRBV15 to TRBJ1-5; D gene unclear. V was shortened by 8 bases and J by 0 bases, with 14 bases between the two germline ends. CDR1 and CDR2 (germline): LNHNV, YYDKDF (reference sequence). The CDR3 contains 15 residues. The CDR3 DNA sequence: TGTGCCACCTCAACTTACCCCACTAGCAATCAGCCCCAGCATTTT. As protein: CATSTYPTSNQPQHF.

The V and J genes are TRBV6-4 and TRBJ2-3; 12 positions match TRBD2. The junction had 10 bases not matched to a gene; V was cut back by 6 bases and J by 6 bases. This CDR3 region has 16 residues. Germline loops: CDR1 MRHNA, CDR2 SNTAGT. In DNA form, the CDR3 reads TGTGCCAGCAGCCAAACTAGCGGGGGGCAGTCCGATACGCAGTATTTT. This codes for CASSQTSGGQSDTQYF.

This clone has more than one count but fewer than ten. The V gene is TRBV7-9, the J gene TRBJ2-7, with 9 bases fitting TRBD2. Per the germline V gene, CDR1 is SEHNR and CDR2 is FQNEAQ (reference sequence). The CDR3 loop spans 19 amino acids. Germline trimming cut 1 base from V and 3 bases from J; bases unmatched to any gene: 16. The CDR3 spells CASSLVYVGLAGLYYEQYF. CDR3 sequence (DNA): TGTGCCAGCAGCTTAGTTTACGTGGGGCTAGCGGGACTCTACTACGAGCAGTACTTC.